This is a list of T cell receptor beta chains from one sample in a study of naive and memory T cell subsets. TCRdb redid the calling of the UMI-ligation and nested PCR reads with MiXCR, one entry per CDR3 protein. In the table there are tens of thousands of distinct CDR3 sequences, roughly 14% of which are singletons. The sequenced sample consisted of central memory CD4+ T cells from blood. All receptors come from a human donor in good health. CDR3s include the opening cysteine and the closing phenylalanine or tryptophan. D genes are given only for firm matches. Some rows mark clone size as missing; the rest say once, few, many or name a class of expanded clone.

v_gene	abundance	d_gene	j_gene	CDR3aa	CDR3nt
TRBV5-4	few	NA	TRBJ1-4	CASSSKDGGEKLFF	TGTGCCAGCAGCTCCAAGGACGGGGGTGAAAAACTGTTTTTT
TRBV2	few	NA	TRBJ1-2	CASSGAGNYGYTF	TGTGCCAGCAGTGGCGCAGGGAACTATGGCTACACCTTC
TRBV2	NA	NA	TRBJ1-1	CASGNTEAFF	TGTGCCAGCGGCAACACTGAAGCTTTCTTT
TRBV6-1	many	NA	TRBJ1-1	CASSAGGSNTEAFF	TGTGCCAGCAGTGCCGGAGGCAGCAACACTGAAGCTTTCTTT
TRBV15	NA	NA	TRBJ2-2	CATSREGRGSFIRTGELFF	TGTGCCACCAGCAGAGAGGGCAGGGGAAGTTTCATTCGAACCGGGGAGCTGTTTTTT
TRBV28	few	NA	TRBJ1-3	CASSLSRSGNTIYF	TGTGCCAGCAGTTTATCCAGGAGTGGAAACACCATATATTTT
TRBV14	NA	NA	TRBJ2-1	CASSQGGVREQFF	TGTGCCAGCAGCCAAGGTGGCGTCCGGGAGCAGTTCTTC
TRBV5-1	few	TRBD2	TRBJ2-2	CASSLAGLAAANTGELFF	TGCGCCAGCAGCTTGGCGGGACTAGCGGCCGCGAACACCGGGGAGCTGTTTTTT
TRBV29-1	few	TRBD1	TRBJ2-7	CSVTTGTYEQYF	TGCAGCGTGACGACAGGGACCTACGAGCAGTACTTC
TRBV28	NA	NA	TRBJ1-4	CASSSPDRSTNEKLFF	TGTGCCAGCAGTTCCCCCGACAGATCAACTAATGAAAAACTGTTTTTT
TRBV25-1	NA	TRBD1	TRBJ2-5	CASSDSRTGQETQYF	TGTGCCAGCAGTGACTCCCGGACAGGACAAGAGACCCAGTACTTC